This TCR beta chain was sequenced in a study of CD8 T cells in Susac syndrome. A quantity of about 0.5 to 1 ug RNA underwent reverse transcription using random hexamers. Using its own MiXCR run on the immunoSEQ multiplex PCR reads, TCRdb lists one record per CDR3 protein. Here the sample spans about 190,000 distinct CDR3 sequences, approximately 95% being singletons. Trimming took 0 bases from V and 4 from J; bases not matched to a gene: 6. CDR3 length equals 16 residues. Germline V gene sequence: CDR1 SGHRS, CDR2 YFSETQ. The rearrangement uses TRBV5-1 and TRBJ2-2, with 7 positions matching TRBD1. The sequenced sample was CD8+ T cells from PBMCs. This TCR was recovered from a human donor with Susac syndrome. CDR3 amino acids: CASSLEWDSPTGELFF. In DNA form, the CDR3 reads TGCGCCAGCAGCTTGGAATGGGACAGCCCCACCGGGGAGCTGTTTTTT.